These 29 T cell receptor beta chains originate from one sample sequenced in a study of cytomegalovirus exposure and HLA in healthy donors. A multiplex PCR was run with 60 Vbeta primers and 13 Jbeta primers. TCRdb's copy holds only in-frame clones and misses some; the assay was immunoSEQ multiplex PCR. The data contain approximately 72,000 clones, 65% to 70% of them singletons. The sample was PBMCs. The source of these receptors is a man in his forties or fifties in good health and CMV-seropositive.

V usage is TRBV15 and J usage is TRBJ1-1, with D possibly being TRBD1 (5 bases). V gave up 0 bases and J gave up 5 bases, with 13 bases separating them. Germline CDR1 and CDR2: LNHNV and YYDKDF (reference sequence). This CDR3 has 15 residues. This chain's CDR3 is CATSRDSRTITEAFF. As DNA, the CDR3 is TGTGCCACCAGCAGAGATTCGAGGACAATTACTGAAGCTTTCTTT.

The chain couples TRBV5-8 to TRBJ2-1; 10 bases are shared with TRBD2. This CDR3 has 15 amino acids. The germline V gene encodes CDR1 SGHTS and CDR2 YDEGEE. With V trimmed by 1 base and J by 5 bases, 3 bases remained unmatched. The CDR3: CASSLSAGGHNEQFF. The CDR3 DNA reads TGTGCCAGCAGCTTGTCAGCGGGGGGGCACAATGAGCAGTTCTTC.

This clone was seen only once. V is TRBV5-1 and J is TRBJ1-5; TRBD1 aligns across 7 bases. CDR3 length: 15 residues. Germline CDR1 reads SGHRS; CDR2 reads YFSETQ. Trimming at V came to 4 bases and at J to 3 bases, leaving 7 bases not matched to a gene. The CDR3 protein is CASSPGQGDNQPQHF. For the CDR3, the DNA is TGCGCCAGCAGCCCGGGCCAGGGGGACAATCAGCCCCAGCATTTT.

This clone turned up a few times. This chain uses TRBV4-2 with TRBJ1-3; 10 bases match TRBD1. Germline V gives CDR1 LGHNA, CDR2 YNFKEQ. With 6 bases clipped from V and 0 bases from J, the junction kept 8 bases outside the gene matches. The CDR3 runs 17 residues. CDR3 in amino acids: CASSDRGPTSSGNTIYF. The CDR3 DNA is TGTGCCAGCAGTGACAGGGGGCCCACCTCCTCTGGAAACACCATATATTTT.

The J gene is TRBJ1-2, the V gene TRBV18; D unresolved. Germline V gene data show CDR1 as KGHSH and CDR2 as LQKENI. Trimming took off 5 bases at V and 4 bases at J, with 17 bases between the two ends. The CDR3 consists of 15 residues. The CDR3 is CASSIGLEKGYGYTF. The CDR3 coding sequence is TGTGCCAGCTCAATTGGACTCGAGAAGGGCTATGGCTACACCTTC.

The rearrangement joins TRBV7-9 to TRBJ1-1, with 8 bases that match TRBD1. The germline CDR1 and CDR2 sequences are SEHNR and FQNEAQ (reference sequence). V lost 4 bases and J lost 5; bases outside the gene matches: 6. This CDR3 is built from 14 residues. The CDR3 nucleotides are TGTGCCAGCAGCTCATTCAGGGGGCGGACTGAAGCTTTCTTT. Translated: CASSSFRGRTEAFF.

The J gene is TRBJ2-1, the V gene TRBV30, with TRBD2 matching 9 bases. The CDR3 contains 14 residues. Unmatched junction bases numbered 4, after V lost 2 bases and J lost 5 bases. The germline CDR1 and CDR2 sequences are GTSNPN and SVGIG (reference sequence). Written as DNA, the CDR3 is TGTGCCTGGAGTCCAGGACTAGCGAACAATGAGCAGTTCTTC. Translated: CAWSPGLANNEQFF. Based on the CDR3 plus reference TRBV30 and TRBJ2-1, the full variable domain is SQTIHQWPATLVQPVGSPLSLECTVEGTSNPNLYWYRQAAGRGLQLLFYSVGIGQISSEVPQNLSASRPQDRQFILSSKKLLLSDSGFYLCAWSPGLANNEQFFGPGTRLTVL.

The genes are TRBV13 and TRBJ2-3; 8 bases line up with TRBD2. Germline CDR1 PRHDT, CDR2 FYEKMQ (reference sequence). This CDR3 region has 16 residues. The J segment lost 3 bases and the V segment lost 2 bases, leaving 7 bases of the junction unmatched. This CDR3 is CASSLYGGAGTDTQYF. The CDR3 nucleotides read TGTGCCAGCAGCTTATACGGGGGGGCTGGGACAGATACGCAGTATTTT. Full variable domain (outside the CDR3, taken from reference TRBV13 and TRBJ2-3): AAGVIQSPRHLIKEKRETATLKCYPIPRHDTVYWYQQGPGQDPQFLISFYEKMQSDKGSIPDRFSAQQFSDYHSELNMSSLELGDSALYFCASSLYGGAGTDTQYFGPGTRLTVL.

CDR3 residues: CASSVVGGLGNTIYF. As DNA, the CDR3 is TGTGCCAGCAGCGTAGTGGGGGGACTTGGAAACACCATATATTTT. The V and J genes are TRBV9 and TRBJ1-3; D might be TRBD1 (5 bases). V was cut by 0 bases and J by 3 bases, with 10 bases left in between. The length of the CDR3 is 15 residues. Per the germline V gene, CDR1 is SGDLS and CDR2 is YYNGEE.

In this sample, this clone turned up a few times. The chain recombines TRBV13 with TRBJ2-2; 11 bases fit TRBD2. The V gene end was trimmed by 6 bases and the J gene end by 3 bases; junction bases not matched to a gene: 6. The CDR3 is made up of 16 amino acids. The germline CDR1 and CDR2 sequences are PRHDT and FYEKMQ (reference sequence). The CDR3 spells CASSRGLAGYTGELFF. DNA of the CDR3: TGTGCCAGCAGTCGCGGACTAGCGGGCTACACCGGGGAGCTGTTTTTT.

This clone was seen more than once but under ten times. The rearrangement uses TRBV30 and TRBJ2-1, with TRBD1 matching 7 bases. The CDR3 covers 15 residues. Per germline, CDR1 GTSNPN and CDR2 SVGIG (reference sequence). With V trimmed by 4 bases and J by 5 bases, 11 bases remained unmatched. The CDR3 DNA follows: TGTGCCTGGAATAAGGACAGGTGGTCGGACAATGAGCAGTTCTTC. This encodes CAWNKDRWSDNEQFF. The full variable domain, in which reference TRBV30 and TRBJ2-1 provide the parts outside the CDR3, is SQTIHQWPATLVQPVGSPLSLECTVEGTSNPNLYWYRQAAGRGLQLLFYSVGIGQISSEVPQNLSASRPQDRQFILSSKKLLLSDSGFYLCAWNKDRWSDNEQFFGPGTRLTVL.

The chain couples TRBV7-8 to TRBJ2-6; 9 positions match TRBD1. V dropped 4 bases and J dropped 4; count of bases not matched to a gene: 2. The germline CDR1 and CDR2 sequences are SGHVS and FQNEAQ. The length of the CDR3 is 15 residues. CDR3 in amino acids: CASSWTGAGANVLTF. Here the CDR3 DNA reads TGTGCCAGCAGCTGGACAGGGGCCGGGGCCAACGTCCTGACTTTC. Full variable domain (missing parts from reference TRBV7-8 and TRBJ2-6): GAGVSQSPRYKVAKRGQDVALRCDPISGHVSLFWYQQALGQGPEFLTYFQNEAQLDKSGLPSDRFFAERPEGSVSTLKIQRTQQEDSAVYLCASSWTGAGANVLTFGAGSRLTVL.

This chain links TRBV5-8 with TRBJ1-5; TRBD1 is a possible D gene (6 bases). V dropped 4 bases and J dropped 3 bases, with 11 bases sitting between them. The germline gives CDR1 SGHTS, CDR2 YDEGEE. The CDR3 length is 14 residues. The CDR3 loop reads CASSVGQINQPQHF. CDR3 DNA sequence: TGTGCCAGCAGCGTCGGACAGATCAATCAGCCCCAGCATTTT. Complete variable domain (other parts from reference TRBV5-8 and TRBJ1-5): EAGVTQSPTHLIKTRGQQATLRCSPISGHTSVYWYQQALGLGLQFLLWYDEGEERNRGNFPPRFSGRQFPNYSSELNVNALELEDSALYLCASSVGQINQPQHFGDGTRLSIL.

This clone has more than one count but fewer than ten. The same CDR3 also results from other DNA sequences found in this sample. The chain links TRBV5-1 to TRBJ1-5; D possibly corresponds to TRBD1 (6 bases). The CDR3 extends over 15 amino acids. V lost 2 bases, J lost 4 bases, and 13 bases lay in between. In germline, CDR1 is SGHRS, CDR2 YFSETQ. The CDR3 DNA sequence: TGCGCCAGCAGCTTAGAGGGCAGGGGTAATCAGCCCCAGCATTTT. This gives the protein CASSLEGRGNQPQHF.

The rearrangement links TRBV7-9 to TRBJ1-4; D may be TRBD1 (6 bases). The CDR3 length is 15 residues. Trimming shortened V by 5 bases and J by 5 bases, and 15 bases separated the two germline ends. The germline CDR1 and CDR2 sequences are SEHNR and FQNEAQ (reference sequence). The CDR3 spells CASSADSPSNEKLFF. The CDR3 DNA reads TGTGCCAGCAGCGCGGACAGCCCATCGAATGAAAAACTGTTTTTT.

The chain combines TRBV7-9 with TRBJ2-1, with 10 bases matching TRBD2. Germline assignment: CDR1 SEHNR and CDR2 FQNEAQ (reference sequence). After removal of 2 bases from V and 5 bases from J, the junction contained 6 bases not matched to a gene. This CDR3 contains 16 residues. The CDR3 reads CASSLQRGGINNEQFF. CDR3 DNA sequence: TGTGCCAGCAGCTTACAGCGGGGGGGTATCAACAATGAGCAGTTCTTC.

This clone was seen a few times. V usage is TRBV11-2 and J usage is TRBJ1-5; 9 nucleotides align to TRBD1. The length of the CDR3 is 14 residues. With V trimmed by 6 bases and J by 7 bases, 7 bases remained unmatched. Germline CDR1 reads SGHAT; CDR2 reads FQNNGV. CDR3 residues: CASSLQGAVQPQHF. In nucleotides, the CDR3 is TGTGCCAGCAGTTTACAGGGGGCGGTGCAGCCCCAGCATTTT.

The CDR3 is CASSVGQISSGANVLTF. The CDR3 DNA is TGTGCCAGCAGCGTAGGCCAAATTAGCTCTGGGGCCAACGTCCTGACTTTC. This chain links TRBV9 with TRBJ2-6; D unclear. This CDR3 is built from 17 residues. From germline, CDR1 is SGDLS and CDR2 YYNGEE. V lost 0 bases to trimming and J lost 0 bases, with 10 bases between them.

CDR3 sequence (DNA): TGCGCCAGCAGCCAAGACCCACTCACCTACAGGGCTGCAAATTCACCCCTCCACTTT. Translation: CASSQDPLTYRAANSPLHF. This chain connects TRBV4-3 to TRBJ1-6; maybe TRBD1 (6 bases). In germline, CDR1 is LGHNA, CDR2 YSLEER. The CDR3 covers 19 residues. Trimming stripped 0 bases from V and 7 bases from J, with 22 bases between.

The chain is built from TRBV28 and TRBJ2-4; a weak D match, TRBD2 (6 bases). Trimming took 6 bases from V and 4 from J, leaving 13 bases between them. This CDR3 is built from 14 residues. The germline V gene has CDR1 MDHEN and CDR2 SYDVKM. CDR3 in DNA: TGTGCCAGCAGCCAAAGGCGGGGAAAAAACATTCAGTACTTC. It translates to CASSQRRGKNIQYF.

The V and J genes are TRBV9 and TRBJ2-7; 7 positions agree with TRBD1. V lost 3 bases to trimming and J lost 3 bases; unmatched junction nucleotides: 3. This CDR3 comprises 13 residues. Germline lookup yields CDR1 SGDLS and CDR2 YYNGEE. The CDR3 region has the DNA TGTGCCAGCAGCGCAGGGGGTGACTACGAGCAGTACTTC. This encodes CASSAGGDYEQYF.

J is TRBJ2-1 and V is TRBV11-3; D is unresolved. The germline V and J ends were trimmed by 1 base and 5 bases, with 6 bases remaining between them. The CDR3 is 13 amino acids. The germline gives CDR1 SGHNT, CDR2 YENEEA. The CDR3 protein is CASSLGVNNEQFF. The CDR3 nucleotides read TGTGCCAGCAGCTTAGGAGTTAACAATGAGCAGTTCTTC. Full variable domain (outside the CDR3, taken from reference TRBV11-3 and TRBJ2-1): EAGVVQSPRYKIIEKKQPVAFWCNPISGHNTLYWYLQNLGQGPELLIRYENEEAVDDSQLPKDRFSAERLKGVDSTLKIQPAELGDSAVYLCASSLGVNNEQFFGPGTRLTVL.

The chain carries TRBV4-2 and TRBJ1-6; 7 bases agree with TRBD1. The ends lost 1 base at V and 10 bases at J; junction bases unmatched: 10. This CDR3 comprises 16 residues. CDR1 and CDR2 (germline): LGHNA, YNFKEQ. CDR3 DNA sequence: TGTGCCAGCAGCCAAGTCGGGGACAGCGGCGGGTCACCCCTCCACTTT. This translates into CASSQVGDSGGSPLHF.

This clone was recorded once. J is TRBJ2-1 and V is TRBV10-3; D possibly corresponds to TRBD2 (6 bases). The CDR3 loop spans 13 amino acids. Germline V gene sequence: CDR1 ENHRY, CDR2 SYGVKD. V lost 3 bases and J 10 bases, leaving 13 bases between the germline ends. CDR3 amino acids: CAISDPDYFEQFF. The CDR3 nucleotides read TGTGCCATCAGTGACCCGGACTATTTCGAGCAGTTCTTC.

This rearrangement joins TRBV6-5 to TRBJ1-2; D not resolved. The CDR3 totals 15 residues. Trimming left V 0 bases short and J 4 bases short, with 12 bases between. CDR1 and CDR2 (germline): MNHEY, SVGAGI. CDR3 bases: TGTGCCAGCAGTTACTCGAGGGAGATTGGCTATGGCTACACCTTC. Protein product: CASSYSREIGYGYTF.

V and J are TRBV27 and TRBJ1-1, with TRBD1 matching over 8 bases. With V trimmed by 6 bases and J by 3 bases, 9 bases remained unmatched. CDR1 and CDR2 (germline): MNHEY, SMNVEV (reference sequence). This CDR3 has 15 residues. CDR3 loop: CASSLLGQGYTEAFF. The CDR3 DNA sequence: TGTGCCAGCAGCCTTCTAGGACAGGGATACACTGAAGCTTTCTTT.

The genes are TRBV25-1 and TRBJ1-4, with no clear D. This CDR3 is 13 amino acids long. V was shortened by 5 bases and J by 8 bases, with 12 bases between the two germline ends. Germline V lookup: CDR1 MGHDK, CDR2 SYGVNS. The CDR3 here is CASSSRPREKLFF. In DNA, the CDR3 is TGTGCCAGCAGTAGTAGACCTAGGGAAAAACTGTTTTTT.

A word on this clone: A single base is all that separates this from a far larger clone, so a read error is likely. Other DNA sequences in the sample encode the same CDR3. V is TRBV6-5 and J is TRBJ1-5; D not certain. In germline, CDR1 is MNHEY, CDR2 SVGAGI. This CDR3 region has 13 residues. In nucleotides, the CDR3 is TGTGCTAGCAGTTATGATCGGGTTCAGCCCCAGCATTTT. It yields the protein CASSYDRVQPQHF.

V usage is TRBV29-1 and J usage is TRBJ1-1; TRBD1 agrees at 8 bases. V shed 5 bases and J 6 bases; nucleotides not matched to a gene: 8. CDR3 length: 13 amino acids. Germline values: CDR1 SQVTM, CDR2 ANQGSEA. This CDR3 reads CSVLPGQAPEAFF. For the CDR3, the DNA is TGCAGCGTTCTCCCGGGACAGGCGCCTGAAGCTTTCTTT.